Below, 13 T cell receptor beta chains from the same sample are listed, as sequenced in a study of T-cell reconstitution after alpha-beta-depleted transplantation in children. For TCRbeta, the library was prepared with unique molecular identifiers. TCRdb reprocessed the PCR reads with MiXCR, giving one entry per CDR3 protein. The table includes some 600,000 distinct CDR3 sequences, roughly 15% detected once. This material consisted of PBMCs from the stem cell graft donor, taken from the stem cell graft. The source of these receptors is a human donor who donated a stem cell graft to a child with acute myeloid leukemia.

At least ten counts were recorded for this clonotype. The chain combines TRBV20-1 with TRBJ2-1, with 10 bases that match TRBD2. Germline loops: CDR1 DFQATT, CDR2 SNEGSKA (reference sequence). This CDR3 contains 12 residues. The V segment lost 8 bases and the J segment 6 bases; nucleotides outside the gene matches: 4. CDR3 region: CSFSGGVNEQFF. In DNA form, the CDR3 reads TGCAGTTTCAGCGGGGGGGTCAATGAGCAGTTCTTC.

This clonotype was recorded at least ten times. The chain links TRBV7-3 to TRBJ2-7; 7 bases map to TRBD1. V shed 6 bases and J 2 bases; nucleotides not matched to a gene: 4. This CDR3 has 13 residues. Germline V CDR1 and CDR2: SGHTA, FQGTGA. CDR3 region: CASSWGQTYEQYF. The DNA of the CDR3 is TGTGCCAGCAGTTGGGGACAGACCTACGAGCAGTACTTC. The full variable domain, in which reference TRBV7-3 and TRBJ2-7 provide the parts outside the CDR3, is GAGVSQTPSNKVTEKGKYVELRCDPISGHTALYWYRQSLGQGPEFLIYFQGTGAADDSGLPNDRFFAVRPEGSVSTLKIQRTERGDSAVYLCASSWGQTYEQYFGPGTRLTVT.

This clonotype appeared a few times. This chain uses TRBV7-2 with TRBJ1-6; D is possibly TRBD1 (5 bases). Deletions cut 6 bases from V and 4 bases from J, with 16 bases between. The CDR3 length is 16 residues. Germline assignment: CDR1 SGHTA and CDR2 FQGNSA. CDR3 DNA: TGTGCCAGCAGTTCTATGCAACAGGAGTATAATTCACCCCTCCACTTT. This codes for CASSSMQQEYNSPLHF.

The gene calls are TRBV4-3 and TRBJ1-2; D ambiguous. V lost 1 base to trimming and J lost 4 bases, with 13 bases between them. Germline V gene lookup returns CDR1 LGHNA and CDR2 YSLEER. The CDR3 runs to 15 residues. CDR3 sequence: CASSQVIGKSYGYTF. CDR3 in DNA: TGCGCCAGCAGCCAAGTTATCGGGAAATCCTATGGCTACACCTTC.

The gene calls are TRBV24-1 and TRBJ1-1; no firm D call. Germline loops: CDR1 KGHDR, CDR2 SFDVKD. This CDR3 region has 13 residues. The V and J ends lost 7 bases and 4 bases respectively, with 12 bases between them. CDR3: CATSPGAGTEAFF. DNA of the CDR3: TGTGCCACCAGCCCCGGTGCGGGCACTGAAGCTTTCTTT.

This clonotype was counted many times. The genes are TRBV20-1 and TRBJ1-2; D gene unclear. There are 13 residues in the CDR3. Germline V CDR1 and CDR2: DFQATT, SNEGSKA (reference sequence). Trimming left V 2 bases short and J 0 bases short, with 7 bases between. The CDR3 nucleotides are TGCAGTGCTAGACCCCAAACTAACTATGGCTACACCTTC. It is translated as CSARPQTNYGYTF.

This chain uses TRBV7-3 with TRBJ2-5; 11 positions agree with TRBD2. J gave up 4 bases and V 6 bases, and 13 bases lay outside the gene matches. The CDR3 contains 17 residues. The germline V gene has CDR1 SGHTA and CDR2 FQGTGA. The CDR3 DNA reads as TGTGCCAGCAGTCTGATGGGCCTTAGCGGGGGGGGAGAGACCCAGTACTTC. The encoded protein is CASSLMGLSGGGETQYF.

The chain recombines TRBV7-9 with TRBJ2-2; D not certain. V was trimmed by 1 base and J by 3 bases, leaving 9 bases between them. The CDR3 covers 15 residues. CDR1 and CDR2 from the germline V gene are SEHNR and FQNEAQ (reference sequence). The CDR3 loop is CASSLEAPDTGELFF. The CDR3 DNA reads TGTGCCAGCAGCTTAGAAGCGCCAGACACCGGGGAGCTGTTTTTT.

This clonotype came up many times. The chain couples TRBV5-6 to TRBJ2-1, with D possibly being TRBD2 (7 bases). Deletions cut 6 bases from V and 6 bases from J, with 25 bases between. CDR1 is SGHDT, CDR2 YYEEEE, per germline. The CDR3 length is 17 residues. CDR3 sequence: CASNLDGGRVVGNEQFF. The DNA of the CDR3 is TGTGCCAGCAACTTAGACGGGGGGCGCGTAGTCGGCAATGAGCAGTTCTTC.

This sequence joins TRBV12-5 and TRBJ1-2; D is perhaps TRBD1 (5 bases). The CDR3 totals 17 residues. With 0 bases removed from V and 5 bases from J, the gap between germline ends came to 19 bases. Germline values: CDR1 LGHNT, CDR2 FRNRAP. The CDR3 reads CASGLVVGTGEWYGYTF. CDR3 coding DNA: TGTGCTAGTGGTTTGGTAGTCGGGACCGGTGAATGGTATGGCTACACCTTC.

This clonotype occurred many times. The V gene is TRBV20-1, the J gene TRBJ1-6; D is ambiguous. Deletions cut 0 bases from V and 11 bases from J, with 17 bases between. This CDR3 has 15 residues. Germline loops: CDR1 DFQATT, CDR2 SNEGSKA (reference sequence). CDR3 sequence (DNA): TGCAGTGCTAGAGATCTTCGGGGTGCGATAACACCCCTCCACTTT. Its translation: CSARDLRGAITPLHF.

This clonotype was observed at least ten times. This chain uses TRBV20-1 with TRBJ1-2; maybe TRBD1 (5 bases). The CDR3 is made up of 12 amino acids. Per germline, CDR1 DFQATT and CDR2 SNEGSKA (reference sequence). V lost 6 bases and J 6 bases, leaving 14 bases between the germline ends. CDR3 bases: TGCAGTGCCGCGGGGGGGAGCCATGGCTACACCTTC. It translates to CSAAGGSHGYTF.

The sample holds a few counts of this clonotype. This chain links TRBV20-1 with TRBJ1-6; a weak D match, TRBD1 (6 bases). The CDR3 extends over 18 amino acids. V lost 1 base and J lost 5, with 21 bases in between. From germline, CDR1 is DFQATT and CDR2 SNEGSKA (reference sequence). The CDR3 reads CSARAGGWGEANNSPLHF. Here the CDR3 DNA reads TGCAGTGCTAGAGCGGGGGGCTGGGGAGAGGCAAATAATTCACCCCTCCACTTT.